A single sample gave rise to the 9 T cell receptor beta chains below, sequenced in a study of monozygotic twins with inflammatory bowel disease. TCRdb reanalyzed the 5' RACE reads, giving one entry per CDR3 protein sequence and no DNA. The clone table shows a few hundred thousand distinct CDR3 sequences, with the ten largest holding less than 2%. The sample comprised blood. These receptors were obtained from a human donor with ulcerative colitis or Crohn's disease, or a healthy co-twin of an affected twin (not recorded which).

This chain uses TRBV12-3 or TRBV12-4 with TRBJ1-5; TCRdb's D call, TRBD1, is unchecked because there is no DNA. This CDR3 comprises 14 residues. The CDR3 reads CASSRQGGNQPQHF.

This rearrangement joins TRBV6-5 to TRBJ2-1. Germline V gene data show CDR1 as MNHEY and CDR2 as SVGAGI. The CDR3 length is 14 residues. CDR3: CASRYRVYYNEQFF.

The CDR3 spells CSVGQNEKLFF. The chain uses TRBV29-1 and TRBJ1-4. The CDR3 has 11 amino acids. Looked up from germline, CDR1 is SQVTM and CDR2 is ANQGSEA.

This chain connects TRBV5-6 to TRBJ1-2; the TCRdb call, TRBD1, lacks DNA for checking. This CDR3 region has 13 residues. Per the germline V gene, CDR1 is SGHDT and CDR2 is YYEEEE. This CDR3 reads CASSLGTGGGYTF.

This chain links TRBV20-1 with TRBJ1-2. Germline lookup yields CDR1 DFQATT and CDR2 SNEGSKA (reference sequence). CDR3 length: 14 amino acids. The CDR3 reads CSATNLRRVYGYTF.

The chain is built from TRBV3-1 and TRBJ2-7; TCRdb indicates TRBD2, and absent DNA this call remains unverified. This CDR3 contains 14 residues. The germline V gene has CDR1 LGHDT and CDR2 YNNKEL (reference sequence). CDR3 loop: CASSYSGVLYEQYF.

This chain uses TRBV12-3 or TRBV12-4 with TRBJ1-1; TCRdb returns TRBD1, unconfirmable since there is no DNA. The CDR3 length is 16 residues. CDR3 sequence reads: CASSWEQGAMNTEAFF.

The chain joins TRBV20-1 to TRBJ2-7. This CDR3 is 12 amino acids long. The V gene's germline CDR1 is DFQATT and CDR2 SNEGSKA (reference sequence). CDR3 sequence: CSARATLYEQYF.

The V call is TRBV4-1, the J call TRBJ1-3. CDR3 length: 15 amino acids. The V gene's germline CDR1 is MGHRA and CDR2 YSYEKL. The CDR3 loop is CASGRGSFSGNTIYF.